Following are 23 T cell receptor beta chains from one sample sequenced in a study of blood T cell repertoires in COVID-19. Sequenced by immunoSEQ multiplex PCR; TCRdb stores in-frame clones only, minus some. Of some 74,000 clones detected, roughly 84% appear once; the ten largest clones hold 6.6%. Sequenced material: peripheral blood. These receptors were collected from a man aged 50 to 60 with active COVID-19.

The table lists this clone with a count of one. The J gene is TRBJ2-1, the V gene TRBV24-1; 7 nucleotides line up with TRBD1. The CDR3 covers 18 residues. Germline CDR1 reads KGHDR; CDR2 reads SFDVKD. The J segment lost 0 bases and the V segment lost 0 bases, leaving 7 bases of the junction unmatched. CDR3 loop: CATSDLGQGVNSYNEQFF. The CDR3 coding sequence is TGTGCCACCAGTGATTTGGGGCAGGGGGTTAACTCCTACAATGAGCAGTTCTTC.

The rearrangement joins TRBV4-1 to TRBJ2-1; 13 nucleotides match TRBD2. The CDR3 has 17 residues. Germline trimming cut 1 base from V and 5 bases from J; bases unmatched to any gene: 5. Germline CDR1 MGHRA, CDR2 YSYEKL. This CDR3 reads CASSQGAGTSGDNEQFF. The CDR3 nucleotides read TGCGCCAGCAGCCAAGGGGCAGGGACTAGCGGGGACAATGAGCAGTTCTTC.

The sample holds one count of this clone. V gene TRBV6-5 combines with J gene TRBJ2-7, with D perhaps matching TRBD2 (6 bases). CDR1 is MNHEY and CDR2 is SVGAGI in the germline V gene. V lost 0 bases and J 5 bases, leaving 17 bases between the germline ends. CDR3 size: 16 residues. The CDR3 DNA is TGTGCCAGCAGTTACTCCCAAGCCGGGGGTAGCGACGAGCAGTACTTC. It is translated as CASSYSQAGGSDEQYF.

The chain uses TRBV7-2 and TRBJ2-5; 8 bases match TRBD1. This CDR3 comprises 14 residues. Germline-derived CDR1 and CDR2 are SGHTA and FQGNSA. V trimming: 6 bases; J trimming: 5 bases; junction bases outside the gene matches: 8. This chain's CDR3 is CASSSRGRRETQYF. The CDR3 nucleotides read TGTGCCAGCAGTTCCAGGGGGCGCCGGGAGACCCAGTACTTC. Together with reference TRBV7-2 and TRBJ2-5, the CDR3 gives the full variable domain: GAGVSQSPSNKVTEKGKDVELRCDPISGHTALYWYRQSLGQGLEFLIYFQGNSAPDKSGLPSDRFSAERTGGSVSTLTIQRTQQEDSAVYLCASSSRGRRETQYFGPGTRLLVL.

The genes are TRBV12-3 or TRBV12-4 and TRBJ2-3; 11 bases are a match to TRBD1. The J segment lost 5 bases and the V segment lost 6 bases, leaving 1 base of the junction unmatched. The CDR3 loop spans 13 amino acids. CDR3 residues: CASSGTGGDTQYF. CDR3 bases: TGTGCCAGCAGCGGGACAGGGGGAGATACGCAGTATTTT.

V is TRBV4-3 and J is TRBJ2-7; 7 nucleotides agree with TRBD1. Germline lookup yields CDR1 LGHNA and CDR2 YSLEER. The CDR3 length is 20 residues. The V and J ends lost 0 bases and 2 bases, in that order; junction bases with no gene match: 19. The CDR3 region has the DNA TGCGCCAGCAGCCAAGATACGGGCAGGGGGTTCAACTTACACCCCTACGAGCAGTACTTC. Encoded protein: CASSQDTGRGFNLHPYEQYF.

The chain joins TRBV7-6 to TRBJ2-3, with D possibly matching TRBD2 (5 bases). The germline V and J ends were trimmed by 3 bases and 0 bases, with 10 bases remaining between them. This CDR3 has 15 residues. Germline CDR1 reads SGHVS; CDR2 reads FNYEAQ. The CDR3 spells CASSFGWTSTDTQYF. The CDR3 nucleotides are TGTGCCAGCAGCTTCGGGTGGACTAGCACAGATACGCAGTATTTT.

The chain recombines TRBV5-5 with TRBJ1-1; D perhaps matches TRBD1 (5 bases). The V end lost 2 bases, the J end lost 2 bases, and 13 bases lay between the germline ends. CDR3 length equals 15 residues. CDR1 is SGHKS and CDR2 is YYEKEE in the germline V gene (reference sequence). The CDR3 region is CASSFRPGLNTEAFF. The CDR3 coding sequence is TGTGCCAGCAGCTTTCGTCCGGGACTAAACACTGAAGCTTTCTTT.

This chain connects TRBV30 to TRBJ2-6; a weak D match, TRBD1 (6 bases). The CDR3 sequence is 18 residues long. The germline V gene has CDR1 GTSNPN and CDR2 SVGIG (reference sequence). Trimming removed 4 bases at V and 0 bases at J, with 19 bases between. The CDR3 DNA follows: TGTGCCTGGACTCCCGGACAGCCTCTCATCTCTGGGGCCAACGTCCTGACTTTC. Translation: CAWTPGQPLISGANVLTF.

The table lists this clone with a count of one. This chain connects TRBV10-3 to TRBJ2-3; TRBD1 matches 10 bases. Trimming took 5 bases from V and 1 from J; bases not matched to a gene: 3. Germline CDR1 reads ENHRY; CDR2 reads SYGVKD. The CDR3 is 15 amino acids. The CDR3 DNA reads as TGTGCCATCAGTAACGGACAGGGGGGCACAGATACGCAGTATTTT. Translating gives CAISNGQGGTDTQYF.

The rearrangement uses TRBV10-3 and TRBJ2-2, with 7 bases identical to TRBD2. Unmatched junction bases numbered 7, after V lost 6 bases and J lost 0 bases. Per germline, CDR1 ENHRY and CDR2 SYGVKD. The CDR3 has 16 residues. CDR3 protein: CAIRPGLGANTGELFF. The CDR3 DNA follows: TGTGCCATCAGACCCGGACTAGGTGCGAACACCGGGGAGCTGTTTTTT.

The chain employs TRBV21-1 and TRBJ2-7; the table's D call of TRBD2 was not tested on the DNA. TRBV21-1 is tagged as a pseudogene. The CDR3 runs 15 residues. The CDR3 region is CASSGGDSYPYEQYF. CDR3 in DNA: TGTGCCAGCAGCGGGGGGGACTCTTATCCCTACGAGCAGTACTTC.

The rearrangement joins TRBV6-2 or TRBV6-3 to TRBJ1-1; tentatively, D is TRBD1 (5 bases). Trimming took 5 bases from V and 10 from J, leaving 14 bases between them. CDR1 is MNHEY, CDR2 SVGEGT, per germline. CDR3 size: 12 residues. As DNA, the CDR3 is TGTGCCAGCAGTGTTCAGGGAATGGGAGCTTTCTTT. Its translation is CASSVQGMGAFF.

The genes are TRBV6-6 and TRBJ2-7; a possible D gene is TRBD1 (6 bases). The CDR3 extends over 13 amino acids. CDR1 is MNHNY, CDR2 SVGAGI, per germline (reference sequence). Trimming shortened V by 5 bases and J by 5 bases, and 13 bases separated the two germline ends. For the CDR3, the DNA is TGTGCCAGCAGTAGAGACACAGGGAACGAGCAGTACTTC. It codes for CASSRDTGNEQYF.

The rearrangement joins TRBV19 to TRBJ1-1, with 8 bases that match TRBD1. Trimming took 4 bases from V and 6 from J; bases not matched to a gene: 13. CDR1 and CDR2 from the germline V gene are LNHDA and SQIVND (reference sequence). The CDR3 sequence is 16 residues long. CDR3: CASSTYRTGLRPEAFF. As DNA, the CDR3 is TGTGCCAGTAGTACCTACCGGACAGGGCTAAGACCTGAAGCTTTCTTT.

This chain uses TRBV28 with TRBJ1-1; TRBD1 might be the D (6 bases). The length of the CDR3 is 15 residues. V lost 5 bases to trimming and J lost 1 base, with 14 bases between them. Per germline, CDR1 MDHEN and CDR2 SYDVKM. The CDR3 region is CASSPHGTPNTEAFF. The DNA for the CDR3 is TGTGCCAGCAGTCCCCATGGGACACCGAACACTGAAGCTTTCTTT.

This chain uses TRBV19 with TRBJ2-1, with D maybe TRBD1 (5 bases). The germline gives CDR1 LNHDA, CDR2 SQIVND (reference sequence). The CDR3 is 15 amino acids. Trimming cost V 1 base and J 6 bases, with 13 bases left between them. CDR3: CASSIAYFRGNEQFF. In DNA form, the CDR3 reads TGTGCCAGTAGTATAGCCTATTTTAGGGGCAATGAGCAGTTCTTC.

This rearrangement joins TRBV6-5 to TRBJ2-7, with TRBD1 as a possible D gene (5 bases). This CDR3 spans 14 amino acids. Germline values: CDR1 MNHEY, CDR2 SVGAGI. V gave up 5 bases and J gave up 2 bases, with 13 bases separating them. CDR3 in DNA: TGTGCCAGCAGTAATAAGATAGGGGCCTACGAGCAGTACTTC. Translation: CASSNKIGAYEQYF.

This clone was counted once. Other DNA variants within this sample encode the same CDR3. The chain joins TRBV5-1 to TRBJ2-3; a weak D match, TRBD2 (6 bases). The CDR3 sequence is 15 residues long. Trimming removed 1 base from V and 1 base from J, with 10 bases in between. Germline V gives CDR1 SGHRS, CDR2 YFSETQ. The chain's CDR3 is CASSLQSGGTDTQYF. CDR3 sequence (DNA): TGCGCCAGCAGCTTGCAGTCGGGAGGCACAGATACGCAGTATTTT.

CDR3 bases: TGTGCCAGCAGCTCAAGCGGGGGTCCTTACAATGAGCAGTTCTTC. This gives the protein CASSSSGGPYNEQFF. V gene TRBV13 combines with J gene TRBJ2-1, with 8 bases that match TRBD2. The CDR3 extends over 15 amino acids. V lost 4 bases, J lost 4 bases, and 6 bases stayed unmatched. Germline lookup yields CDR1 PRHDT and CDR2 FYEKMQ (reference sequence).

The V gene is TRBV28, the J gene TRBJ2-1; maybe TRBD2 (6 bases). Germline lookup yields CDR1 MDHEN and CDR2 SYDVKM. The V and J ends lost 0 bases and 2 bases respectively, with 11 bases between them. This CDR3 is 16 amino acids long. In nucleotides, the CDR3 is TGTGCCAGCAGTTTATGGGAGGGGAGTCCCTACAATGAGCAGTTCTTC. It translates to CASSLWEGSPYNEQFF. Drawing the rest from reference TRBV28 and TRBJ2-1, the complete variable domain is DVKVTQSSRYLVKRTGEKVFLECVQDMDHENMFWYRQDPGLGLRLIYFSYDVKMKEKGDIPEGYSVSREKKERFSLILESASTNQTSMYLCASSLWEGSPYNEQFFGPGTRLTVL.

The chain employs TRBV28 and TRBJ1-4; a weak D match, TRBD1 (5 bases). Germline assignment: CDR1 MDHEN and CDR2 SYDVKM. The CDR3 has 16 residues. V lost 6 bases and J lost 0, with 14 bases in between. The CDR3 nucleotides are TGTGCCAGCAGCCAACCTCGGGGGACAACTAATGAAAAACTGTTTTTT. The encoded protein is CASSQPRGTTNEKLFF.

In this sample, this clone turned up many times. The CDR3 DNA sequence: TGTGCCAGCAGGTTGGACGGGGAAAATTCACCCCTCCACTTT. This sequence encodes CASRLDGENSPLHF. J is TRBJ1-6 and V is TRBV7-9; the D is unclear. The germline V and J ends were trimmed by 6 bases and 7 bases, with 13 bases remaining between them. The CDR3 sequence is 14 residues long. CDR1 is SEHNR, CDR2 FQNEAQ, per germline (reference sequence).